What follows are 20 T cell receptor beta chains derived from one specimen sequenced in a study of cytomegalovirus exposure and HLA in healthy donors. Primers for the PCR totalled 60 Vbeta and 13 Jbeta. The repertoire was sequenced with immunoSEQ multiplex PCR; TCRdb's copy has only in-frame clones and lacks some. This table has roughly 160,000 clones, roughly 89% appearing once. Sample: PBMCs. The receptors here all came from a woman aged 25 to 39 in good health and CMV-seronegative.

This clone has just a few counts. The genes are TRBV19 and TRBJ1-2; no definite D call. The CDR3 spans 13 residues. V gave up 7 bases and J gave up 5 bases, with 14 bases separating them. Germline values: CDR1 LNHDA, CDR2 SQIVND (reference sequence). CDR3 bases: TGTGCCAGTACCCGGGGAGGATTGTATGGCTACACCTTC. Translating it yields CASTRGGLYGYTF. The full variable domain, in which reference TRBV19 and TRBJ1-2 provide the parts outside the CDR3, is DGGITQSPKYLFRKEGQNVTLSCEQNLNHDAMYWYRQDPGQGLRLIYYSQIVNDFQKGDIAEGYSVSREKKESFPLTVTSAQKNPTAFYLCASTRGGLYGYTFGSGTRLTVV.

The chain carries TRBV25-1 and TRBJ2-5; possibly TRBD2 for D (5 bases). Trimming left V 8 bases short and J 11 bases short, with 15 bases between. Germline CDR1 MGHDK, CDR2 SYGVNS. The CDR3 loop spans 11 amino acids. The CDR3 is CASRMWTEQYF. In DNA form, the CDR3 reads TGTGCCAGCCGGATGTGGACTGAGCAGTACTTC.

The chain combines TRBV5-6 with TRBJ1-1; D call uncertain. The V end was cut by 3 bases, the J end by 0 bases, with 6 bases between. CDR3 length: 13 residues. The germline CDR1 and CDR2 sequences are SGHDT and YYEEEE. CDR3 sequence: CASSSSVNTEAFF. Here the CDR3 DNA reads TGTGCCAGCAGCTCCTCAGTGAACACTGAAGCTTTCTTT.

The chain uses TRBV12-2 and TRBJ2-7; TRBD2 is taken as the D call from the table, unchecked against the DNA. TRBV12-2 is described as a pseudogene. The CDR3 is 19 amino acids. Here the CDR3 reads CASRFVYLSGVAGHYEQYF. The CDR3 nucleotides read TGTGCAAGTCGCTTTGTATACCTTAGTGGGGTAGCGGGCCACTACGAGCAGTACTTC.

The rearrangement uses TRBV27 and TRBJ2-1, with 10 bases aligning to TRBD2. Germline V gives CDR1 MNHEY, CDR2 SMNVEV (reference sequence). The J segment lost 3 bases and the V segment lost 3 bases, leaving 8 bases of the junction unmatched. This CDR3 has 17 amino acids. The CDR3 reads CASSLMEREGLYNEQFF. DNA of the CDR3: TGTGCCAGCAGTTTGATGGAGCGGGAGGGCCTCTACAATGAGCAGTTCTTC.

The chain combines TRBV28 with TRBJ2-7; 10 nucleotides match TRBD2. Germline trimming cut 3 bases from V and 0 bases from J; bases unmatched to any gene: 5. This CDR3 has 16 amino acids. The germline V gene has CDR1 MDHEN and CDR2 SYDVKM. The CDR3, as DNA: TGTGCCAGCAGTTTGACTAGCGGGTCCCTCTCCTACGAGCAGTACTTC. Protein product: CASSLTSGSLSYEQYF.

The rearrangement joins TRBV6-1 to TRBJ2-7; tentative D call: TRBD2 (5 bases). Germline CDR1 reads MNHNS; CDR2 reads SASEGT. This CDR3 has 12 amino acids. V was pared by 10 bases and J by 5 bases, with 15 bases between. In nucleotides, the CDR3 is TGTGCCACCGCTGTTAGCGTCCACGAGCAGTACTTC. Amino acid sequence: CATAVSVHEQYF.

The chain employs TRBV9 and TRBJ1-1; D unclear. V was shortened by 0 bases and J by 4 bases, with 19 bases between the two germline ends. The CDR3 covers 17 residues. Germline CDR1 and CDR2: SGDLS and YYNGEE. The chain's CDR3 is CASSVASLSPAGTEAFF. CDR3 DNA: TGTGCCAGCAGCGTAGCTAGCCTAAGTCCGGCGGGCACTGAAGCTTTCTTT.

V gene TRBV19 combines with J gene TRBJ1-5, with 8 bases identical to TRBD1. Germline values: CDR1 LNHDA, CDR2 SQIVND (reference sequence). CDR3 length equals 16 residues. With 4 bases clipped from V and 5 bases from J, the junction kept 10 bases outside the gene matches. The CDR3 spells CASSTLDRGGDQPQHF. The CDR3 DNA follows: TGTGCCAGTAGTACACTAGACAGGGGCGGGGATCAGCCCCAGCATTTT.

This clone has only a few counts. This rearrangement joins TRBV29-1 to TRBJ1-1; 9 bases line up with TRBD1. This CDR3 has 12 amino acids. The V and J ends lost 6 bases and 4 bases, in that order; junction bases with no gene match: 3. Germline V gene data show CDR1 as SQVTM and CDR2 as ANQGSEA. CDR3 bases: TGCAGCGTGGCGACAGGGGGCACTGAAGCTTTCTTT. As protein: CSVATGGTEAFF.

The CDR3 region is CASSLGGGARETQYF. CDR3 DNA sequence: TGTGCCAGCAGCTTGGGCGGGGGGGCCAGGGAGACCCAGTACTTC. V gene TRBV9 combines with J gene TRBJ2-5; 9 bases map to TRBD2. Trimming at V came to 4 bases and at J to 5 bases, leaving 9 bases not matched to a gene. CDR3 length: 15 amino acids. Germline assignment: CDR1 SGDLS and CDR2 YYNGEE.

The chain joins TRBV9 to TRBJ2-2; no clear D gene. V lost 0 bases to trimming and J lost 4 bases, with 10 bases between them. This CDR3 is built from 15 residues. Per the germline V gene, CDR1 is SGDLS and CDR2 is YYNGEE. As DNA, the CDR3 is TGTGCCAGCAGCGTAGAGGCTAGAGTCACCGGGGAGCTGTTTTTT. Encoded protein: CASSVEARVTGELFF.

The chain couples TRBV9 to TRBJ1-2; 9 nucleotides match TRBD1. The CDR3 loop spans 13 amino acids. J gave up 8 bases and V 6 bases, and 8 bases lay outside the gene matches. CDR1 is SGDLS and CDR2 is YYNGEE in the germline V gene. The DNA for the CDR3 is TGTGCCAGCAACACAGGGGGCGCGGGGGGCTACACCTTC. This gives the protein CASNTGGAGGYTF. The whole variable domain, filled in from reference TRBV9 and TRBJ1-2, reads DSGVTQTPKHLITATGQRVTLRCSPRSGDLSVYWYQQSLDQGLQFLIQYYNGEERAKGNILERFSAQQFPDLHSELNLSSLELGDSALYFCASNTGGAGGYTFGSGTRLTVV.

The chain couples TRBV19 to TRBJ2-1, with D possibly TRBD1 on 6 matching bases. The CDR3 runs to 16 residues. V was pared by 3 bases and J by 7 bases, with 19 bases between. The germline gives CDR1 LNHDA, CDR2 SQIVND (reference sequence). CDR3 nucleotide sequence: TGTGCCAGTAGTATTGTTGGGGCAGGGGTTCAGAATGAGCAGTTCTTC. Its translation is CASSIVGAGVQNEQFF.

Comments on this clone: The sample holds other DNA sequences that translate to the same CDR3. The CDR3 region is CASSSDSSNQPQHF. CDR3 DNA: TGTGCCAGCAGCTCAGACAGTAGCAATCAGCCCCAGCATTTT. The chain combines TRBV7-9 with TRBJ1-5; perhaps TRBD1 as D (5 bases). CDR1 and CDR2 from the germline V gene are SEHNR and FQNEAQ (reference sequence). The ends were cut back, 4 bases at V and 0 bases at J, with 7 bases in the middle. This CDR3 is 14 amino acids long.

The chain carries TRBV9 and TRBJ1-4; D might be TRBD1 (5 bases). Looked up from germline, CDR1 is SGDLS and CDR2 is YYNGEE. The CDR3 is made up of 14 amino acids. V was pared by 4 bases and J by 11 bases, with 18 bases between. The CDR3: CASSPGMGLWKLFF. The CDR3 DNA reads as TGTGCCAGCAGCCCAGGGATGGGGCTGTGGAAACTGTTTTTT. The full variable domain, with the rest looked up from reference TRBV9 and TRBJ1-4, is DSGVTQTPKHLITATGQRVTLRCSPRSGDLSVYWYQQSLDQGLQFLIQYYNGEERAKGNILERFSAQQFPDLHSELNLSSLELGDSALYFCASSPGMGLWKLFFGSGTQLSVL.

The V and J genes are TRBV29-1 and TRBJ1-2; perhaps TRBD1 as D (5 bases). V was cut by 8 bases and J by 8 bases, with 21 bases left in between. CDR3 length equals 13 residues. Germline V lookup: CDR1 SQVTM, CDR2 ANQGSEA. CDR3 sequence reads: CSSHGGMTQGYTF. For the CDR3, the DNA is TGCAGCTCCCACGGGGGGATGACTCAGGGCTACACCTTC.

The V gene is TRBV5-6, the J gene TRBJ1-2; possible D gene TRBD1, 5 bases. V was trimmed by 0 bases and J by 4 bases, leaving 16 bases between them. Germline V gene lookup returns CDR1 SGHDT and CDR2 YYEEEE. This CDR3 is built from 16 residues. The CDR3 sequence: CASSLGQLRWGYGYTF. Here the CDR3 DNA reads TGTGCCAGCAGCTTGGGACAGCTGAGATGGGGCTATGGCTACACCTTC. The full variable domain, rest sourced from reference TRBV5-6 and TRBJ1-2, is DAGVTQSPTHLIKTRGQQVTLRCSPKSGHDTVSWYQQALGQGPQFIFQYYEEEERQRGNFPDRFSGHQFPNYSSELNVNALLLGDSALYLCASSLGQLRWGYGYTFGSGTRLTVV.

The chain carries TRBV4-2 and TRBJ2-5; TRBD1 matches at 9 bases. The J call may be in error: the DNA end matches TRBJ2-7 better. Germline V gene lookup returns CDR1 LGHNA and CDR2 YNFKEQ. The CDR3 covers 14 residues. CDR3 sequence (DNA): TGTGCCAGCAGCCTATTGACAGGGGGAAACGAGCAGTACTTC. Its protein product is CASSLLTGGNEQYF.

The V and J genes are TRBV6-5 and TRBJ2-1, with no clear D. The germline V gene encodes CDR1 MNHEY and CDR2 SVGAGI. V dropped 10 bases and J dropped 8 bases, with 12 bases sitting between them. This CDR3 is built from 11 residues. In nucleotides, the CDR3 is TGTGCCACCCTCCGGGTCGATGAGCAGTTCTTC. Its translation: CATLRVDEQFF.